Listed below are T cell receptor beta chains from one sample, sequenced in a study of T cell responses to AZD1222 COVID-19 vaccine. Method: immunoSEQ multiplex PCR; TCRdb's copy keeps in-frame clones and lacks some. The table records 150,000 to 200,000 clones, approximately 86% of them present only once. The starting material was peripheral blood, obtained 28 days after the second AZD1222 dose. The receptor source for this set is an adult who received the AZD1222 COVID-19 vaccine. The CDR3 runs from the conserved cysteine through the conserved F or W. Each record gives: D gene, clone size, V gene, J gene, CDR3 DNA, CDR3 protein. The D gene is left open where the match is weak. The size of a clone is reported for some rows only, either as once, few or many, or as a class for expanded clones.

.	.	TRBV5-5	TRBJ1-6	TGTGCCAGCAGCTTGGAGGGGGAGGGCTCCTATAATTCACCCCTCCACTTT	CASSLEGEGSYNSPLHF
.	.	TRBV6-5	TRBJ1-1	TGTGCCAGCTCAGGTTCAGGGACCGAAGCTTTCTTT	CASSGSGTEAFF
TRBD1	.	TRBV2	TRBJ1-1	TGTGCCAGCAGTTCGACAGGGGTGGAGAACACTGAAGCTTTCTTT	CASSSTGVENTEAFF
.	.	TRBV6-5	TRBJ2-5	TGTGCCAGCAGTTACGCGGGACAGATCCAAGAGACCCAGTACTTC	CASSYAGQIQETQYF
.	many	TRBV5-5	TRBJ1-1	TGTGCCAGCAGCTTGTGGGCCCTGAACACTGAAGCTTTCTTT	CASSLWALNTEAFF
.	.	TRBV9	TRBJ2-6	TGTGCCAGCAGCGTAATGTGGGGCTCCAGCTCTGGGGCCAACGTCCTGACTTTC	CASSVMWGSSSGANVLTF
.	.	TRBV7-2	TRBJ1-5	TGTGCCAGCAGCGTAGTACAGGGAAGGAGCAATCAGCCCCAGCATTTT	CASSVVQGRSNQPQHF
.	.	TRBV6-1	TRBJ2-3	TGTGCCAGCAGTGAAATCCCGAGGGGGACCTCCACAGATACGCAGTATTTT	CASSEIPRGTSTDTQYF
.	.	TRBV6-4	TRBJ2-5	TGTGCCAGCTTAAGGACTCGGCAGGAGACCCAGTACTTC	CASLRTRQETQYF
.	.	TRBV21-1	TRBJ2-1	TGTGCCAGCAGTACGAACAGGGGATGGAATGAGCAGTTCTTC	CASSTNRGWNEQFF
.	once	TRBV3-1/TRBV3-2	TRBJ1-6	TGTGCCAGCAGCTACTTGAGGGACGGTAATTCACCCCTCCACTTT	CASSYLRDGNSPLHF
.	.	TRBV7-2	TRBJ1-6	TGTGCCAGCAGCTTTAGCTCTAGTACAGGGTCCTATAATTCACCCCTCCACTTT	CASSFSSSTGSYNSPLHF
TRBD1	.	TRBV19	TRBJ2-3	TGTGCCAGCAGGAGACAGGGATGGACAGATACGCAGTATTTT	CASRRQGWTDTQYF
.	.	TRBV25-1	TRBJ1-1	TGTGCCAGCAGAGCGAACACTGAAGCTTTCTTT	CASRANTEAFF
.	.	TRBV29-1	TRBJ1-3	TGCAGCGTTGAAGCCTCTGGAAACACCATATATTTT	CSVEASGNTIYF
.	.	TRBV3-1/TRBV3-2	TRBJ1-1	TGTGCCAGCACTCCTTCGTATCCGGGGATTAACACTGAAGCTTTCTTT	CASTPSYPGINTEAFF
.	.	TRBV6-5	TRBJ2-2	TGTGCCAGCAAGAGGTCCGGGACCGGGGAGCTGTTTTTT	CASKRSGTGELFF
.	.	TRBV4-1	TRBJ1-4	TGCGCCAGCAGCTCCCACCCTGCAACTAATGAAAAACTGTTTTTT	CASSSHPATNEKLFF
.	.	TRBV5-4	TRBJ2-7	TGTGCCAGCAGCTTGGACGTCTCCTACGAGCAGTACTTC	CASSLDVSYEQYF
.	.	TRBV19	TRBJ2-2	TGTGCCAGTAGTGTGACGGCGGGGAGCACCGGGGAGCTGTTTTTT	CASSVTAGSTGELFF
.	.	TRBV7-2	TRBJ1-5	TGTGCCAGCAGCTTAGATTCAGGGATCAATCAGCCCCAGCATTTT	CASSLDSGINQPQHF
.	.	TRBV21-1	TRBJ2-6	TGTGCCAGCACCCCTCGGGGGGTCCACTCTGGGGCCAACGTCCTGACTTTC	CASTPRGVHSGANVLTF
.	.	TRBV4-2	TRBJ2-3	TGTGCCAGCAGCCCATTAGTGTCAGATACGCAGTATTTT	CASSPLVSDTQYF
TRBD1	.	TRBV7-3	TRBJ1-6	TGTGCCAGCAGTACCGGGACAGGGGGCTCACCCCTCCACTTT	CASSTGTGGSPLHF
.	.	TRBV14	TRBJ2-5	TGTGCCAGCAGCTCCTATCTTACACCACAAGAGACCCAGTACTTC	CASSSYLTPQETQYF
TRBD1	.	TRBV4-2	TRBJ2-7	TGTGCCAGCAGCCCGGCCGGGACAGGGCCCTACGAGCAGTACTTC	CASSPAGTGPYEQYF
.	.	TRBV7-9	TRBJ1-5	TGTGCCAGCAGCAGCCGGGGGCCCTCCAATCAGCCCCAGCATTTT	CASSSRGPSNQPQHF